This record looks at one TCR beta chain sequence and its context. This clonotype was counted a few times. The antigen it binds to is not known. One base away there is no much larger clone; base qualities are not given. These data belong to a study of CD8 T cells in ankylosing spondylitis (dated by TCRdb to about 2017). General notes on the study: The study set out to find disease-linked TCR variants by profiling T cell receptor beta repertoires in ankylosing spondylitis patients and healthy donors. The full study cohort comprised around 25 ankylosing spondylitis patients and 85 to 120 healthy donors. Peripheral blood was sampled, and synovial fluid was also collected from ankylosing spondylitis patients.

Instrument used: Illumina HiSeq 2500. Quantitative 5'-RACE with molecular barcodes was the method used to prepare the TCR beta libraries. Per the authors' processing: Disease-linked TCR variants were identified with a new computational method built on a probabilistic model of VDJ rearrangement. In TCRdb, the public reads were trimmed at Q25 with fastp and aligned with MiXCR, with productive beta chains retained. When rows share a CDR3 protein, they turn into one entry using the most common DNA and genes. Here the V and J calls rest on TCRdb's processing, not on the authors' analysis. This sample lists over 400,000 distinct CDR3 sequences; about 25% were detected once. Together, the top ten hold 0.75% to 0.9% of the sample. What the authors observed across the whole study: The disease-linked clones were reported to be significantly enriched in matched synovial fluid samples from ankylosing spondylitis patients. The disease-linked clones showed a CD8+ phenotype and occurred at relatively low frequencies in peripheral blood. A TCR beta motif of several highly homologous amino acid variants appeared characteristic of blood from ankylosing spondylitis patients. Some motif variants had previously been reported in the synovial fluid and blood of reactive arthritis patients, which suggests shared mechanisms of disease initiation.

The clonotype originates from a male donor with ankylosing spondylitis. Input material: blood, either unsorted or a sorted T cell fraction (not recorded which).

The DNA reads as follows: TGTGCCAGCAGGGGACTAGCTCCCACAGATACGCAGTATTTT. Its translation reads: CASRGLAPTDTQYF. The chain is assembled from TRBV6-1 and TRBJ2-3; TRBD2 matches 9 bases in the middle. The cysteine opens and the phenylalanine closes a CDR3 of 14 amino acids. CDR3 DNA is the only sequence kept; it has 42 bases, read in frame from the first base. CDR1 and CDR2 were assigned from the germline V gene as MNHNS and SASEGT. After removal of 6 bases from V and 2 bases from J, the junction retains 3 bases not matched to a gene.